This T cell receptor (beta chain) was documented in a study of blood T cell repertoires in COVID-19. Study context: Material from acute and convalescent COVID-19 was sourced from the United States, Italy and Spain. From T cells, B-cell-depleted T cells, or PBMCs came the material, which was cDNA or gDNA.

This CDR3 has 14 residues. V lost 5 bases, J lost 8 bases, and 9 bases stayed unmatched. Per germline, CDR1 MNHEY and CDR2 SVGAGI. Original analysis: It was from reference gene primer amplification that nucleated cell counts were estimated. The repertoire was sequenced with immunoSEQ multiplex PCR; TCRdb's copy has only in-frame clones and lacks some. Clonal size and the V and J genes are those of that table, whereas D and trimming came from the DNA. The profile covers about 200,000 clones, with roughly 84% appearing a single time and roughly 5% taken by the ten largest. This TCR came from a woman older than 75 with acute or convalescent COVID-19. Input material: peripheral blood. This chain uses TRBV6-5 with TRBJ1-2; 9 bases map to TRBD1. The CDR3 loop is CASSPGDRVGGYTF. The CDR3 DNA reads TGTGCCAGCAGTCCCGGGGACAGGGTAGGCGGCTACACCTTC.